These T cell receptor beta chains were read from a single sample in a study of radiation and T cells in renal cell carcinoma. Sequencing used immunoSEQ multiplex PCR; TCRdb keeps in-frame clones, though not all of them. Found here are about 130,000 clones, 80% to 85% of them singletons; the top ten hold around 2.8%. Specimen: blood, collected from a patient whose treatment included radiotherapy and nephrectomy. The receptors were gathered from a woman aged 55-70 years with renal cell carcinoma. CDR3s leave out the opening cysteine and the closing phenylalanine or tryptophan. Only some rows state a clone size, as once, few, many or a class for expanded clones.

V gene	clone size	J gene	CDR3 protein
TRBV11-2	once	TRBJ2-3	ASSLVYRGSTDTQY
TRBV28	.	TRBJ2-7	ASSLWEGRPYEQY
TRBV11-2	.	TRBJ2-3	ASSPGSGPTDTQY
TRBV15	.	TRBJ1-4	ATSRAQSTVKGKLF
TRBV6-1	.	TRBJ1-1	ASSAYPGAGRGVNTEAF
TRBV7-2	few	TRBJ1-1	ASSSAGVQNTEAF
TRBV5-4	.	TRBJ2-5	ASSLITGVSREAQY
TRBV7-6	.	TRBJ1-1	ASSRTWDTEAF
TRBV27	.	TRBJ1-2	ASTSGGLGYGYT
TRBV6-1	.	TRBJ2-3	ASSEGVTSTDTQY
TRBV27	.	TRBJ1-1	ASSLTGGMGTEAF
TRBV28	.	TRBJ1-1	ASTSPVWEAF
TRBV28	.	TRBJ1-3	ASSPTWGAGGNTIY
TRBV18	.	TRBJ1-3	ASSLRQGQNIGNTIY
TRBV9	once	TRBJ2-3	ASSLGGLSADTQY
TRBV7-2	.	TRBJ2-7	ASSKKTGFSEQY
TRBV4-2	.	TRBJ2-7	ASSQDPGGRTYEQY
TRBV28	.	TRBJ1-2	ASSLWTGGKYGYT
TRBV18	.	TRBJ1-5	ASSNREFGNQPQH
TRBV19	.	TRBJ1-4	ASGQGLANEKLF
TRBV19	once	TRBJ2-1	ASSIDSTPAGSSYNEQF
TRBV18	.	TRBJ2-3	ASSPADTQY
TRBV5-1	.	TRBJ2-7	ASSLVRGSSYEQY
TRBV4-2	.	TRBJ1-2	ASSQERGSIGGYT
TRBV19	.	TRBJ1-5	ASSIYRDGNQPQH
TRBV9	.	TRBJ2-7	ASSVGAGGRYEQY
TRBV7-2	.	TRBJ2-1	ASHPPPRGQGVNEQF
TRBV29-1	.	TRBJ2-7	SVEDWFYEQY
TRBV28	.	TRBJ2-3	ATFKQGTDTQY
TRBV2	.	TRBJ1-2	ASSEGGQGFYGYT
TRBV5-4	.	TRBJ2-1	ASSFDGSSYNEQF
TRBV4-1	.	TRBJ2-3	ASSQDWAGGLTDTQY
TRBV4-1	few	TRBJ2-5	ASSLAGGETQY
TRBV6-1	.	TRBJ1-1	ASLSVNRGLAF
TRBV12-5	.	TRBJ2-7	ASGLRGQGEPSLSSYEQY
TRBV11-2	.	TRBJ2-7	ASSHGLAGTYEQY
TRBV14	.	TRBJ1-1	ASSQGYRTEAF
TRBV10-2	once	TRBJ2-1	ASWTGELAGGRDEQF
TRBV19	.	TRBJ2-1	ASDRGADNEQF
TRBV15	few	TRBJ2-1	ATSRDKEGPNEQF
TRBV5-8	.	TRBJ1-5	ASSLELGPGNQPQH
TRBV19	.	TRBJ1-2	ASSIPGNYGYT
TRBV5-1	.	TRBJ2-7	ASSLEEVLYEQY
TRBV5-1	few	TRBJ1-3	ASSLDMGSGNTIY
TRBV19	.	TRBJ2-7	ASSIEGQIYEQY
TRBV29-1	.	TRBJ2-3	SAYPGLGIDTQY
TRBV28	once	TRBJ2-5	ASSLDRVGETQY
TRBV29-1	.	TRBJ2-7	SVRGAYEQY
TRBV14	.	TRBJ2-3	ASSQGNNADTQY
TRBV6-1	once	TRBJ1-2	ASTRDRDRYGYT
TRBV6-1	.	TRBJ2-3	ASAQNTDTQY
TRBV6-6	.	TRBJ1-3	ASSQGTDPSGNTIY
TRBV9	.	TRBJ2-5	ASSVVGSRGETQY